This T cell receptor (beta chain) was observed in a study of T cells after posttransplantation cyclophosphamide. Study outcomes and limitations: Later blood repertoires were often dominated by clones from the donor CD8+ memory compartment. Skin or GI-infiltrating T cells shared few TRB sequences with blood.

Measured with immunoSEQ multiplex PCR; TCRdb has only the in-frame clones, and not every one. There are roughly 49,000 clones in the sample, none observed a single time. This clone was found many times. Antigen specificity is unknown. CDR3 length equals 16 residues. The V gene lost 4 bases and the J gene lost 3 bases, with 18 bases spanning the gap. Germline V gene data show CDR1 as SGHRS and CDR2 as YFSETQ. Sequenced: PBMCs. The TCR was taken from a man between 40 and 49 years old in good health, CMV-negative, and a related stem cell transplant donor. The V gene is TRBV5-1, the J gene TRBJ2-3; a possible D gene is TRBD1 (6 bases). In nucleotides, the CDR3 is TGCGCCAGCAGCAGATCCACTAACAGGGATACAGATACGCAGTATTTT. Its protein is CASSRSTNRDTDTQYF.